The T cell receptor beta chain under discussion was sequenced for a study of cytomegalovirus exposure and HLA in healthy donors. To note about this clone: Its antigen is as yet unknown.

Study findings and constraints: Most TCRs appeared rarely, but some public TCRs recurred in many donors.

The repertoire was sequenced with immunoSEQ multiplex PCR; TCRdb's copy has only in-frame clones and lacks some. The repertoire holds around 95,000 clones, with roughly 85% as singletons. The CDR3 runs to 13 residues. Germline CDR1 is KGHSH and CDR2 is LQKENI. V gave up 5 bases and J gave up 10 bases, with 15 bases separating them. Sequences were obtained from PBMCs. The V and J genes are TRBV18 and TRBJ1-5; D might be TRBD1 (6 bases). The sequence was collected from a man aged 18 to 35 in good health and CMV-seropositive. The CDR3 DNA reads TGTGCCAGCTCATTGTCAGGGGACGAACCCCAGCATTTT. Protein: CASSLSGDEPQHF.